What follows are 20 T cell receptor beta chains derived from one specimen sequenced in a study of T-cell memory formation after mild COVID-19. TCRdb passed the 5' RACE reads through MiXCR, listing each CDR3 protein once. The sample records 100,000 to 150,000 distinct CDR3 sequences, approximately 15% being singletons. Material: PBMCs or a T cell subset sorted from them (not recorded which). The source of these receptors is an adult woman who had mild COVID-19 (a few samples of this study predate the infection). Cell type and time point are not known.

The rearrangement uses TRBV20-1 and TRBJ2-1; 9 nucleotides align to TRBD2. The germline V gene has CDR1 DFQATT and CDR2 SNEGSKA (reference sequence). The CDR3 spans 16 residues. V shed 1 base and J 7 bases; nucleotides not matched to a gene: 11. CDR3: CSARVGWREGRNEQFF. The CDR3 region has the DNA TGCAGTGCTAGAGTTGGGTGGCGGGAGGGCCGTAATGAGCAGTTCTTC.

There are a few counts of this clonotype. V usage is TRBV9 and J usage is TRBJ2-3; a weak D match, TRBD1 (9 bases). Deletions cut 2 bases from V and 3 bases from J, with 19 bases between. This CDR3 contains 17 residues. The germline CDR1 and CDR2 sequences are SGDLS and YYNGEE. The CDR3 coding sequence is TGTGCCAGCAGCGTGAATAGCGGGACAGGGTGGACAGATACGCAGTATTTT. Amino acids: CASSVNSGTGWTDTQYF.

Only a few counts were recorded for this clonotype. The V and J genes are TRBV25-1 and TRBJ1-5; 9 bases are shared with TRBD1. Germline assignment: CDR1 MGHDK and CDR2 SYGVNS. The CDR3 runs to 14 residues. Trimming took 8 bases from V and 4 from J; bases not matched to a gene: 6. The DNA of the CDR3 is TGTGCCAGCGGGACAGGGCAAATAAATCAGCCCCAGCATTTT. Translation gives CASGTGQINQPQHF.

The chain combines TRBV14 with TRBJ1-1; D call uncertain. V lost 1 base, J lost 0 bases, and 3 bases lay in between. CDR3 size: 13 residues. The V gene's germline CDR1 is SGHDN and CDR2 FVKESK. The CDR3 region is CASSQVLNTEAFF. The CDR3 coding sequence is TGTGCCAGCAGCCAAGTCCTGAACACTGAAGCTTTCTTT.

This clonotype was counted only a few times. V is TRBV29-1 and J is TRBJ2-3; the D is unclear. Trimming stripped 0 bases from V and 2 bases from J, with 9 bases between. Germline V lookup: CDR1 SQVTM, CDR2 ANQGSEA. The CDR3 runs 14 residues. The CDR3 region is CSVEDLDDTDTQYF. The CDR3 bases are TGCAGCGTTGAAGATCTGGACGACACAGATACGCAGTATTTT.

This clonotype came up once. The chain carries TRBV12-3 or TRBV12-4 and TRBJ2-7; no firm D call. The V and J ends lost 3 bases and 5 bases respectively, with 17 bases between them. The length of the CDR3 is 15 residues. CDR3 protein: CASSLNRAKPDEQYF. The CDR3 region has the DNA TGTGCCAGCAGTTTGAACCGGGCCAAACCTGACGAGCAGTACTTC.

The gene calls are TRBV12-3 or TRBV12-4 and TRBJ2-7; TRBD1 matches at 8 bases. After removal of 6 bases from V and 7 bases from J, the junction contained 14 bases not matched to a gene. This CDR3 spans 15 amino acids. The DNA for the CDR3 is TGTGCCAGCAGCTCTCCGATTCAGGGGGCGGTAGAGCAGTACTTC. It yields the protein CASSSPIQGAVEQYF.

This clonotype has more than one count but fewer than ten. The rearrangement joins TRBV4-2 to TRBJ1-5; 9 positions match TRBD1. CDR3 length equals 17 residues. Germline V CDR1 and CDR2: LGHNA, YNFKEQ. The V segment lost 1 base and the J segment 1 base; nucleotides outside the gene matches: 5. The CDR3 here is CASSQGTGGLSNQPQHF. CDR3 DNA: TGTGCCAGCAGCCAAGGAACAGGGGGCTTAAGCAATCAGCCCCAGCATTTT.

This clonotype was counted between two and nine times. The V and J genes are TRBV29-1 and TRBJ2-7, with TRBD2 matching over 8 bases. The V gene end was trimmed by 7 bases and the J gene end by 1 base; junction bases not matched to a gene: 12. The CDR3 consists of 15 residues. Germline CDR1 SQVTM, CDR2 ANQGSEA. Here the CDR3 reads CSARAGVDSSYEQYF. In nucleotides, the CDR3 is TGCAGCGCCCGAGCGGGAGTGGATTCGTCCTACGAGCAGTACTTC.

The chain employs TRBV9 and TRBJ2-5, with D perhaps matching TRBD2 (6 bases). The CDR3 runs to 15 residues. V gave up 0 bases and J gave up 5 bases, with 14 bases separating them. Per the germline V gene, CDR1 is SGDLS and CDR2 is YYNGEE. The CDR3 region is CASSVGGAEGETQYF. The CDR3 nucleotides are TGTGCCAGCAGCGTAGGAGGGGCGGAGGGCGAGACCCAGTACTTC.

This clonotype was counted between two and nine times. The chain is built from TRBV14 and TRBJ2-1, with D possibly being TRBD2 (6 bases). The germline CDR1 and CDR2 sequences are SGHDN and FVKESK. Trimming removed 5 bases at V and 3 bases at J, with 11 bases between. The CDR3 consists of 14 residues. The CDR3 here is CASSGLAHYNEQFF. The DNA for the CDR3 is TGTGCCAGCAGCGGTCTAGCGCACTACAATGAGCAGTTCTTC.

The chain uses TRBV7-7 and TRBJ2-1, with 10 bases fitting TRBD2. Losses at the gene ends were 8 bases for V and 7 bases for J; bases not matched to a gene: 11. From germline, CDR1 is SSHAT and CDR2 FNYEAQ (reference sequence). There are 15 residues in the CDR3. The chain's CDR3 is CASQRLAGDRNEQFF. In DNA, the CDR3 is TGTGCCAGCCAAAGGCTAGCGGGGGATCGGAATGAGCAGTTCTTC.

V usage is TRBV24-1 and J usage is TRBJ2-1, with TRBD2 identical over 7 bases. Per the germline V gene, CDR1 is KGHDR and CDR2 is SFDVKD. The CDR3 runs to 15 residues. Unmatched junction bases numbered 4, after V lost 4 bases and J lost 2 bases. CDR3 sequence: CATSEAGVPYNEQFF. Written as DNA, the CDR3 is TGTGCCACCAGTGAGGCGGGAGTCCCCTACAATGAGCAGTTCTTC.

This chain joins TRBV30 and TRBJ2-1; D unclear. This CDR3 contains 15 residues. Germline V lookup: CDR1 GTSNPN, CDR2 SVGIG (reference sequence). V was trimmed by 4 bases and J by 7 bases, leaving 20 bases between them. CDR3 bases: TGTGCCTGGACCGACGCGGCCAAGGTTGGAAATGAGCAGTTCTTC. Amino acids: CAWTDAAKVGNEQFF.

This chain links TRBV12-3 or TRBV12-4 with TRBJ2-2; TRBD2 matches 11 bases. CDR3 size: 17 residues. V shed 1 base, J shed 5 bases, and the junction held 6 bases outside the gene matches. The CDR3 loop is CASSLGSGRAATGELFF. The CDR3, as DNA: TGTGCCAGCAGTTTAGGTAGCGGGAGGGCCGCGACCGGGGAGCTGTTTTTT.

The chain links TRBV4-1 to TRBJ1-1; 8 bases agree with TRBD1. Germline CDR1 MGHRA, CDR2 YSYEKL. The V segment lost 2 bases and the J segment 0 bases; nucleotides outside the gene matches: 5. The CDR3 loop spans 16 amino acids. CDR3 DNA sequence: TGCGCCAGCAGCCAACAGGGGGCAGGTCTGAACACTGAAGCTTTCTTT. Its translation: CASSQQGAGLNTEAFF.

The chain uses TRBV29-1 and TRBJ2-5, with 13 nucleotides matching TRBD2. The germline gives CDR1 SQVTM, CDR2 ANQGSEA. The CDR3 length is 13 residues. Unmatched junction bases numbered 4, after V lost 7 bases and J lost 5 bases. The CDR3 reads CSGGTSGMETQYF. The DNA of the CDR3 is TGCAGCGGTGGGACTAGCGGGATGGAGACCCAGTACTTC.

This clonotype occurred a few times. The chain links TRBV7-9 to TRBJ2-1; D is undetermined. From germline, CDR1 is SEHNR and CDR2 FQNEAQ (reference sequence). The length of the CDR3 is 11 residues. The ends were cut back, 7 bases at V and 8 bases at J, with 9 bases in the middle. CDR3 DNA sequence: TGTGCCAGCACCCTTTCCGATGAGCAGTTCTTC. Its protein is CASTLSDEQFF.

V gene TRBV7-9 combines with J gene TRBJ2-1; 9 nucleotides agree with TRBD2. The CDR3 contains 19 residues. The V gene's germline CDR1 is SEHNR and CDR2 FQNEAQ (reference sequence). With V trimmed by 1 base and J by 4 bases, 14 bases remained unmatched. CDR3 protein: CASSLVPLWREGEYNEQFF. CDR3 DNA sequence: TGTGCCAGCAGCTTAGTCCCCCTATGGCGGGAGGGCGAATACAATGAGCAGTTCTTC.

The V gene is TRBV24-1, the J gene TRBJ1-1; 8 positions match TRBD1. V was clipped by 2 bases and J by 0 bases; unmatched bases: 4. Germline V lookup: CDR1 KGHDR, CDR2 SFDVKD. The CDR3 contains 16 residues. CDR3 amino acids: CATSDSGTGMNTEAFF. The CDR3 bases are TGTGCCACCAGTGATTCCGGGACAGGAATGAACACTGAAGCTTTCTTT.